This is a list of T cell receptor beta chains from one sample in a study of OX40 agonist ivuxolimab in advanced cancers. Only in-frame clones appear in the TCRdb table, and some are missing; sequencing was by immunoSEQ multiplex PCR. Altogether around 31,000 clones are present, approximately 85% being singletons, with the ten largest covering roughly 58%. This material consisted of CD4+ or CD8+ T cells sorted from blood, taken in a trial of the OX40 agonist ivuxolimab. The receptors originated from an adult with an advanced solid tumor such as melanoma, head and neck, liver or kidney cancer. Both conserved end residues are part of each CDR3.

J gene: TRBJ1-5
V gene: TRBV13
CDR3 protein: CASSRLPDGAQHF

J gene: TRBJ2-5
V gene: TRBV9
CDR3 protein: CASSVDDTGGAQYF

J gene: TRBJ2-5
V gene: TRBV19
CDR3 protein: CASSIQGPKETQYF

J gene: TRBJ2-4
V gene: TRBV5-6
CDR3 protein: CASPFRRDNRTLAKNIQYF

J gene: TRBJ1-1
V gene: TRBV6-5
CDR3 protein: CASSRDSLGAFF

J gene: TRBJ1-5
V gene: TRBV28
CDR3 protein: CASSFESSNQPQHF

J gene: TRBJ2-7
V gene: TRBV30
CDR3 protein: CACTRGTDLHEQYF

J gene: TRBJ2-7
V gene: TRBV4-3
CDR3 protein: CASSHGTSGYEQYF

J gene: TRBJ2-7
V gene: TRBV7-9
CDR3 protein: CASSFTTGLDSYEQYF

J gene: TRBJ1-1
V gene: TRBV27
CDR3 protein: CASGALNSEAFF

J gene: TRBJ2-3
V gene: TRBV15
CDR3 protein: CATRGGQSSTDTQYF

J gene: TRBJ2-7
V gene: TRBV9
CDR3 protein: CASSVDPQKISYEQYF

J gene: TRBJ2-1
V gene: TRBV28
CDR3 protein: CASSFPGSYNEQFF

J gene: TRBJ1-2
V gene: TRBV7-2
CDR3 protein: CASSSRGGRGIKRPGYTF

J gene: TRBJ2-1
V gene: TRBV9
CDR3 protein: CASSVATAGYGNEQFF

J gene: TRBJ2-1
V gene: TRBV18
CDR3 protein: CASSSTATYIYNEQFF

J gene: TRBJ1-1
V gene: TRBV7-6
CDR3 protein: CASSSQGFMNTEAFF

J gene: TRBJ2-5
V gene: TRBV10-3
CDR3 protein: CAISESGSQETQYF

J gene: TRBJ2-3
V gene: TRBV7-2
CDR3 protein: CASSSTGQPDTQYF

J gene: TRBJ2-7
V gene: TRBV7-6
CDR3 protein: CASSLETDYEQYF

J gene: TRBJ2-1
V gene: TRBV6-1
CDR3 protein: CASSEDRITYNEQFF

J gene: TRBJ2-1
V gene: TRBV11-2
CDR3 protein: CASSLVGGVSSYNEQFF

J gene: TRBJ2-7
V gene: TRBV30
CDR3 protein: CTWSGGGAYEQYF

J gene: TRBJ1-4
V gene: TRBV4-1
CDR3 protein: CASSQTIGGQFATNEKLFF

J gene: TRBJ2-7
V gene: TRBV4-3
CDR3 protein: CASSQDSGSYEQYF

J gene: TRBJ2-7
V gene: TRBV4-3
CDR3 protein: CASSRLSGAYEQYF

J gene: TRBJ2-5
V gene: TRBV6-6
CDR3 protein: CASKGLGGEETQYF

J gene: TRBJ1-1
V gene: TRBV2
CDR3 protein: CASNPDRFGTEAFF

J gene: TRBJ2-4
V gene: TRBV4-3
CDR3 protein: CASSQARGGRNIQYF

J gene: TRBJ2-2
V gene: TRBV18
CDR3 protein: CASSPTLEPNTGELFF

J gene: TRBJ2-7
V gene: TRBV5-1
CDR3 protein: CASSIMGSGGDEQYF

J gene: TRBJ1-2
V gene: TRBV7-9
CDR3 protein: CASSLAGTAYGYTF

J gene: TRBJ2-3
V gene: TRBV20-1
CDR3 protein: CSASWDTQYF

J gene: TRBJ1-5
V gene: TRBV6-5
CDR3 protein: CASRAGGGKPQHF

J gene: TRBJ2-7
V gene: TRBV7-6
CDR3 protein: CASSGYGTDYEQYF

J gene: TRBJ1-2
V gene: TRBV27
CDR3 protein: CASRTETNYGYTF

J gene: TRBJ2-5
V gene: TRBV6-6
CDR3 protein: CASSSPGLAEETQYF

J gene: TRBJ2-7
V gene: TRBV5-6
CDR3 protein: CASSSPGQGAYEQYF

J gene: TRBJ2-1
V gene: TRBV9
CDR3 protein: CASSVWGASYNEQFF

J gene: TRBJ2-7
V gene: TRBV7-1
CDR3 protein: CASSPGGPRDEQYF

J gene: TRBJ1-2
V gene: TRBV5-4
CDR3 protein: CASGAQGPYGYTF